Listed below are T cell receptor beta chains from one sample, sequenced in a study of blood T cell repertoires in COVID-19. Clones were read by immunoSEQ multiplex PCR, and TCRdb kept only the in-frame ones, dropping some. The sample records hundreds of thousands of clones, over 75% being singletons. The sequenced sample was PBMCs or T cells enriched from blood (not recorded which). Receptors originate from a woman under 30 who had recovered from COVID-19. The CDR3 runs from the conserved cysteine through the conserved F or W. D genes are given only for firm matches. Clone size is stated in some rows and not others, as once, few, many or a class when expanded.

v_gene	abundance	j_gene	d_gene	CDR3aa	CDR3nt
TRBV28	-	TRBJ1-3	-	CASSNGKSSGNTIYF	TGTGCCAGCAGTAACGGGAAGAGCTCTGGAAACACCATATATTTT
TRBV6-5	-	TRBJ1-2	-	CAILILANYGYTF	TGTGCCATCCTAATCCTTGCTAACTATGGCTACACCTTC
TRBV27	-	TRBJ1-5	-	CASSLTGTPYQPQHF	TGTGCCAGCAGTTTGACGGGGACACCTTATCAGCCCCAGCATTTT
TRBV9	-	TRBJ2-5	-	CASSVDRGGRETQYF	TGTGCCAGCAGCGTAGACAGGGGCGGGAGGGAGACCCAGTACTTC
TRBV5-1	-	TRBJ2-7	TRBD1	CASSPAGQGVHEQYF	TGCGCCAGCAGCCCGGCGGGACAGGGGGTCCACGAGCAGTACTTC
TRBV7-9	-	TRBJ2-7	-	CASSRGTAIYEQYF	TGTGCCAGCAGCCGCGGGACAGCAATCTACGAGCAGTACTTC
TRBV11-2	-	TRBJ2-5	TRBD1	CASILGRGLQETQYF	TGTGCCAGCATATTGGGCAGGGGGCTGCAAGAGACCCAGTACTTC
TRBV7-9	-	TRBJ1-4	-	CASSPTQATNEKLFF	TGTGCCAGCAGCCCTACACAGGCAACTAATGAAAAACTGTTTTTT
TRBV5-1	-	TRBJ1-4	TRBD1	CASSNYRDRREKLFF	TGCGCCAGCAGCAATTACCGGGACAGGCGTGAAAAACTGTTTTTT
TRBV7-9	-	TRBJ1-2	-	CASSLGGGYGYTF	TGTGCCAGCAGCTTAGGAGGAGGCTATGGCTACACCTTC
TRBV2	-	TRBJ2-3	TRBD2	CASLRLAGAPVTQYF	TGTGCCAGCCTCAGACTAGCGGGGGCCCCCGTTACGCAGTATTTT
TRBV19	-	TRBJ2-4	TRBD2	CASSIRSGGAKNIQYF	TGTGCCAGTAGTATTAGGAGCGGGGGGGCCAAAAACATTCAGTACTTC
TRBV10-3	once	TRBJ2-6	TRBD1	CAIQGDRGLVLTF	TGTGCCATCCAAGGCGACAGGGGGCTCGTCCTGACTTTC
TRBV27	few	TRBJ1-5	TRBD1	CASSLSWTGMRNQPQHF	TGTGCCAGCAGTTTATCTTGGACAGGGATGCGCAATCAGCCCCAGCATTTT
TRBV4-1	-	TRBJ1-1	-	CASSQDGWGGEAFF	TGCGCCAGCAGCCAAGATGGGTGGGGGGGTGAAGCTTTCTTT
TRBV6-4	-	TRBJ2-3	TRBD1	CASGQGDTDTQYF	TGTGCCAGCGGACAGGGGGACACAGATACGCAGTATTTT
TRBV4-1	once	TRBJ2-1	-	CASSQFGTQNNEQFF	TGCGCCAGCAGCCAATTTGGGACACAAAACAATGAGCAGTTCTTC
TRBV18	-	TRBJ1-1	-	CASSPPVGGGTEAFF	TGTGCCAGCTCACCGCCCGTGGGGGGGGGCACTGAAGCTTTCTTT
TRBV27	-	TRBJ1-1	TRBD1	CASSSFRTGPGTEAFF	TGTGCCAGCAGTTCCTTTAGGACAGGGCCTGGAACTGAAGCTTTCTTT
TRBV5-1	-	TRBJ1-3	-	CASSLNGLSGNTIYF	TGCGCCAGCAGCTTGAACGGACTCTCTGGAAACACCATATATTTT
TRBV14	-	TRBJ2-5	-	CASSQVVNRQETQYF	TGTGCCAGCAGCCAAGTGGTTAACAGGCAAGAGACCCAGTACTTC
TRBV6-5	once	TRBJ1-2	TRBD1	CASSYTGTGDDGYTF	TGTGCCAGCAGTTACACCGGGACAGGGGACGATGGCTACACCTTC
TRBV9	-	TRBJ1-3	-	CASSRPGGGNTIYF	TGTGCCAGCAGCCGGCCGGGGGGAGGAAACACCATATATTTT
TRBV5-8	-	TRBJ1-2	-	CASSLKRTAINYGYTF	TGTGCCAGCAGCTTAAAACGGACAGCCATAAACTATGGCTACACCTTC
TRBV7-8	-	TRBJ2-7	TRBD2	CASSSGTSGVSYEQYF	TGTGCCAGCAGCTCCGGGACTAGCGGGGTCTCCTACGAGCAGTACTTC
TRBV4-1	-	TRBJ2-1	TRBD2	CASSQGLSGGYNEQFF	TGCGCCAGCAGCCAAGGTCTTAGCGGGGGCTACAATGAGCAGTTCTTC
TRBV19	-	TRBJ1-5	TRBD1	CASMGQGSNQPQHF	TGTGCCAGTATGGGACAGGGTAGCAATCAGCCCCAGCATTTT
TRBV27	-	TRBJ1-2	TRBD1	CASRRIGTELNYGYTF	TGTGCCAGCAGAAGAATCGGGACAGAGCTTAACTATGGCTACACCTTC
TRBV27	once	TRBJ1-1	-	CASNRVGGTEAFF	TGTGCCAGCAATCGGGTAGGTGGCACTGAAGCTTTCTTT
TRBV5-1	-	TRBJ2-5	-	CASSLGGALRETQYF	TGCGCCAGCAGCTTGGGGGGCGCCCTCCGAGAGACCCAGTACTTC
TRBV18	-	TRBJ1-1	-	CASSPAANTEAFF	TGTGCCAGCTCCCCCGCGGCGAACACTGAAGCTTTCTTT
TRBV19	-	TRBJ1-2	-	CASSTGVNYGYTF	TGTGCCAGTAGCACCGGGGTCAACTATGGCTACACCTTC
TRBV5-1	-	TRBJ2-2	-	CASSLGTGMGPHGELFF	TGCGCCAGCAGCTTGGGTACAGGGATGGGACCCCACGGGGAGCTGTTTTTT
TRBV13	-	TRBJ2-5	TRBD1	CASSYGTGLGETQYF	TGTGCCAGCAGCTACGGGACAGGGTTGGGAGAGACCCAGTACTTC
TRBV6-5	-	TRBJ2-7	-	CASSYRGGASSYEQYF	TGTGCCAGCAGTTACCGCGGCGGAGCCAGCTCCTACGAGCAGTACTTC
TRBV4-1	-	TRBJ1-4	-	CASSQSRGIPNRANEKLFF	TGCGCCAGCAGCCAGTCTAGGGGGATTCCTAACCGGGCTAATGAAAAACTGTTTTTT
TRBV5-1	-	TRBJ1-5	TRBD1	CASSLDPGTEAYSNQPQHF	TGCGCCAGCAGCTTGGATCCCGGGACAGAGGCGTATAGCAATCAGCCCCAGCATTTT
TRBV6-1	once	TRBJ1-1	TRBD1	CASSEVRGRGTEAFF	TGTGCCAGCAGTGAAGTGAGGGGGCGGGGCACTGAAGCTTTCTTT
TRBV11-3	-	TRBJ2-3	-	CASSLGPSTDTQYF	TGTGCCAGCAGCTTAGGGCCGAGCACAGATACGCAGTATTTT
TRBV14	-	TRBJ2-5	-	CASSQQGLRQETQYF	TGTGCCAGCAGCCAACAGGGACTCAGACAAGAGACCCAGTACTTC
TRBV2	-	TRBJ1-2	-	CASSEDLWGEGYGYTF	TGTGCCAGCAGTGAAGATCTTTGGGGGGAAGGCTATGGCTACACCTTC
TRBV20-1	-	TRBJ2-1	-	CSAYPRNEQFF	TGCAGTGCTTACCCTAGGAATGAGCAGTTCTTC
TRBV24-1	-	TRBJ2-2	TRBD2	CATSEASGGPNTGELFF	TGTGCCACCAGTGAAGCTAGCGGGGGGCCGAACACCGGGGAGCTGTTTTTT
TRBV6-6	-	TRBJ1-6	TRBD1	CASSYSMGQGNSPLHF	TGTGCCAGCAGTTACTCGATGGGACAGGGAAATTCACCCCTCCACTTT
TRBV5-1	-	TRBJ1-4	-	CASSFTGLNEKLFF	TGCGCCAGCAGCTTTACAGGGTTGAATGAAAAACTGTTTTTT
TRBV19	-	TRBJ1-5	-	CASSIWGLTQPQHF	TGTGCCAGTAGTATTTGGGGGCTCACTCAGCCCCAGCATTTT